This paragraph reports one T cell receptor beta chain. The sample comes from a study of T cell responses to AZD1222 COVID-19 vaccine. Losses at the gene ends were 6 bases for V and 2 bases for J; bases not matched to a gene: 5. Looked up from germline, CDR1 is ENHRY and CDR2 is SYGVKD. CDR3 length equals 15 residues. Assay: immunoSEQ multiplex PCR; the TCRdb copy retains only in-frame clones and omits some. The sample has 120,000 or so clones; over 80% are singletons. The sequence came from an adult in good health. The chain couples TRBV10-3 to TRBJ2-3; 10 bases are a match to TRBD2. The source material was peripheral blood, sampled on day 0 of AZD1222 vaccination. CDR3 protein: CAIRPGLAYTDTQYF. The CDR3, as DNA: TGTGCCATCAGACCGGGACTAGCGTACACAGATACGCAGTATTTT.